The rows below give T cell receptor beta chains drawn from one sample of a study of cytomegalovirus exposure and HLA in healthy donors. Generated by immunoSEQ multiplex PCR, the TCRdb table keeps only in-frame clones and is missing some. This table lists some 39,000 clones. Sequencing was done on a sample of PBMCs. Receptors were obtained from a man younger than 40 in good health and CMV-seronegative. Each CDR3 is given with its conserved first and last residue. Each record gives: CDR3 DNA, CDR3 protein, J gene, V gene, D gene. The D gene is left open where the match is weak.

TGTGCCAGCAGCTTCATTGAGACAGATACGCAGTATTTT	CASSFIETDTQYF	TRBJ2-3	TRBV5-6	-
TGTGCCAGCAGTCTAGCGGGCGCCACAGATACGCAGTATTTT	CASSLAGATDTQYF	TRBJ2-3	TRBV6-4	TRBD2
TGTGCCAGCAGTCAAAGGACTAGCGGGACCGGGGAGCTGTTTTTT	CASSQRTSGTGELFF	TRBJ2-2	TRBV27	TRBD2
TGTGCCAGTAGTATAGTCGTAAGCGGGATGTTTACGGAGCAGTACTTC	CASSIVVSGMFTEQYF	TRBJ2-7	TRBV19	TRBD2
TGTGCCAGTAGTTACCGGGACAGGGGCGGGTATGGCTACACCTTC	CASSYRDRGGYGYTF	TRBJ1-2	TRBV19	TRBD1
TGTGCCAGCAGTTACTCGAGACAGGGGGGTGGCTACACCTTC	CASSYSRQGGGYTF	TRBJ1-2	TRBV6-5	TRBD1
TGTGCCAGCACCCTAGATATCGCCTACGAGCAGTACTTC	CASTLDIAYEQYF	TRBJ2-7	TRBV5-5	-
TGTGCCAGTAGTGATCGGACTAGCGGGAGTTTCTACGAGCAGTACTTC	CASSDRTSGSFYEQYF	TRBJ2-7	TRBV19	TRBD2
TGTGCCAGCAGCCAAGAAGCCGACAGTCAATTCTACGAGCAGTACTTC	CASSQEADSQFYEQYF	TRBJ2-7	TRBV4-2	-
TGTGCCAGTCGGCGGGGGTTTGGCTACACCTTC	CASRRGFGYTF	TRBJ1-2	TRBV27	-
TGTGCCAGTACGGGGACAGGGCTTAGCAATCAGCCCCAGCATTTT	CASTGTGLSNQPQHF	TRBJ1-5	TRBV19	TRBD1
TGTGCCAGCAGCTTAAGATCCAGGGGCCAAAATTCACCCCTCCACTTT	CASSLRSRGQNSPLHF	TRBJ1-6	TRBV7-3	-
TGTGCCAGCAGTGCAGAGAGGGGGTCCCACGAGCAGTACTTC	CASSAERGSHEQYF	TRBJ2-7	TRBV6-1	-
TGTGCCAGCAGTTACATACAGGGGAGCGCTGAAGCTTTCTTT	CASSYIQGSAEAFF	TRBJ1-1	TRBV6-6	TRBD1
TGTGCTAGTGGCACCCAGGGGACCGGGGCTTTCTTT	CASGTQGTGAFF	TRBJ1-1	TRBV12-5	-
TGTGCTAGTGGTTTGGTACTAGGCACCGGGGAGCTGTTTTTT	CASGLVLGTGELFF	TRBJ2-2	TRBV12-5	-
TGTGCCAGCAGCTTGGGGGGTCTCGGGGTTGGCACTGAAGCTTTCTTT	CASSLGGLGVGTEAFF	TRBJ1-1	TRBV7-9	-
TGCGCCAGCAGCCATTCTTTAGCGGGGGGGCTTAAGGAGCTGTTTTTT	CASSHSLAGGLKELFF	TRBJ2-2	TRBV4-3	TRBD2
TGTGCCAGCAGTTCAGACAGAACCCCTGGGGCCAACGTCCTGACTTTC	CASSSDRTPGANVLTF	TRBJ2-6	TRBV6-5	-
TGCGCCAGCAGCCGAAGGACTAGCGGGGCTGTCGGGGAGCTGTTTTTT	CASSRRTSGAVGELFF	TRBJ2-2	TRBV5-1	TRBD2
TGTGCCACCAGCGCCGACTTCTACGAGCAGTACTTC	CATSADFYEQYF	TRBJ2-7	TRBV15	-
TGTGCCAGCAGGACCGGGACAGAAAACACTGAAGCTTTCTTT	CASRTGTENTEAFF	TRBJ1-1	TRBV5-4	TRBD1
TGTGCCAGCAGCCCGGACGGGGGGGATCAGCCCCAGCATTTT	CASSPDGGDQPQHF	TRBJ1-5	TRBV7-2	-
TGCGCCAGCAGCTTCAGCGGGAGGGCAATAGATGAGCAGTTCTTC	CASSFSGRAIDEQFF	TRBJ2-1	TRBV5-1	TRBD2
TGTGCCAGCAGCCATGGACGGGGAAAGTGGACTGAAGCTTTCTTT	CASSHGRGKWTEAFF	TRBJ1-1	TRBV14	-
TGTGCCAGCAGCGTAGATAAAGTAAAGGAGGGTATGGACGAGCAGTACTTC	CASSVDKVKEGMDEQYF	TRBJ2-7	TRBV9	-
TGTGCCAGCTCACTAAGGACAGGTAGCACAGATACGCAGTATTTT	CASSLRTGSTDTQYF	TRBJ2-3	TRBV18	TRBD1
TGTGCCAGCATACGGGACACGAGCTCTGGAAACACCATATATTTT	CASIRDTSSGNTIYF	TRBJ1-3	TRBV6-6	-
TGTGCCAGCTCACCACTTGTCCAGGGGGAGACCGGGGAGCTGTTTTTT	CASSPLVQGETGELFF	TRBJ2-2	TRBV18	TRBD1
TGCGCCAGCAGCCTAACCAGGGTTTCGTCTGGCTACACCTTC	CASSLTRVSSGYTF	TRBJ1-2	TRBV4-1	-
TGTGCCAGCAGCCAAGGGAGACAGGGGGGAGGGTATGGCTACACCTTC	CASSQGRQGGGYGYTF	TRBJ1-2	TRBV4-2	TRBD1
TGCGCCAGCAGCTTAGGGGGGGCGAAGGAGACCCAGTACTTC	CASSLGGAKETQYF	TRBJ2-5	TRBV5-1	-
TGTGCCAGCAGCCAGAGCCCGGGAGATCCCCTCCACTTT	CASSQSPGDPLHF	TRBJ1-6	TRBV4-2	-
TGTGCCCTATACCCAACTCTTAGCACAGATACGCAGTATTTT	CALYPTLSTDTQYF	TRBJ2-3	TRBV19	-
TGTGCCAGCAGCCCTAGCGGTGGGGCGACGGATACGCAGTATTTT	CASSPSGGATDTQYF	TRBJ2-3	TRBV7-3	TRBD2
TGCGCCAGCAGCGTCCAGGGAAGGTCCGACAATGAGCAGTTCTTC	CASSVQGRSDNEQFF	TRBJ2-1	TRBV5-1	-
TGTGCCAGCAGCTTAGGACACGCCACCGGGGAGCTGTTTTTT	CASSLGHATGELFF	TRBJ2-2	TRBV11-3	-
TGCGCCAGCAGAATACAGGGGGCGCGCACCGGGGAGCTGTTTTTT	CASRIQGARTGELFF	TRBJ2-2	TRBV5-1	TRBD1
TGTGCCAGTAGTACCAACCTAGCAGCGGATACGCAGTATTTT	CASSTNLAADTQYF	TRBJ2-3	TRBV19	-
TGTGCCAGCAGCCTAGACGCGGGGAATAACTATGGCTACACCTTC	CASSLDAGNNYGYTF	TRBJ1-2	TRBV5-5	-
TGTGCCAGCAGCTTTCGACAGGGAGACTCTGGAAACACCATATATTTT	CASSFRQGDSGNTIYF	TRBJ1-3	TRBV11-2	TRBD1
TGTGCCAGCAGCAGACAGGGGTCGGACGAGCAGTTCTTC	CASSRQGSDEQFF	TRBJ2-1	TRBV7-3	TRBD1
TGTGCCAGCAGCTTAAGTAGTACCCGAGGCGGAGCTTTCTTT	CASSLSSTRGGAFF	TRBJ1-1	TRBV11-2	-
TGTGCCAGCAGCTCGAGGGGCCGGGACTCCTCCTACGAGCAGTACTTC	CASSSRGRDSSYEQYF	TRBJ2-7	TRBV11-2	-
TGCGCCAGCAGCTTGGAGGCTAGCGGGGGGATGGCCCAGTACTTC	CASSLEASGGMAQYF	TRBJ2-5	TRBV5-1	TRBD2
TGTGCCAGCAGTGACTCGGGGGGGGAGCAGTACTTC	CASSDSGGEQYF	TRBJ2-7	TRBV6-4	TRBD2
TGTGCCAGCGGAAAGAGCGGGATTCACTTTGAAGCTTTCTTT	CASGKSGIHFEAFF	TRBJ1-1	TRBV25-1	-
TGTGCCAGCAGCGTAGTAAGCGGCAGTAGTGGATACGAGCAGTACTTC	CASSVVSGSSGYEQYF	TRBJ2-7	TRBV9	-
TGTGCCAGCAGCCCGGACAGAATCATCCTCCACTTT	CASSPDRIILHF	TRBJ1-6	TRBV14	-
TGTGCCAGCAGTCCTACAGGGCAACAGCCCCAGCATTTT	CASSPTGQQPQHF	TRBJ1-5	TRBV2	-
TGTGCCAGCAGTCCCTCACTAGCGACTTACGAGCAGTACTTC	CASSPSLATYEQYF	TRBJ2-7	TRBV6-5	TRBD2
TGTGCCAGCAGCTGGGGACAGACGAACACTGAAGCTTTCTTT	CASSWGQTNTEAFF	TRBJ1-1	TRBV7-3	TRBD1
TGCGCCAGCAGCCAAGCAGGGGCTCGGGATGGCTACACCTTC	CASSQAGARDGYTF	TRBJ1-2	TRBV4-1	-
TGTGCCAGCGGGACTACCCGAAGGACAGATACGCAGTATTTT	CASGTTRRTDTQYF	TRBJ2-3	TRBV6-5	TRBD2
TGTGCCAGCAGCCTCAAAACAGGGGGCGAGCAATACTTC	CASSLKTGGEQYF	TRBJ2-7	TRBV7-8	TRBD1